The rows below give T cell receptor beta chains drawn from one sample of a study of blood T cell repertoires in COVID-19. This table comes from immunoSEQ multiplex PCR, and its TCRdb copy is limited to in-frame clones, with some not included. The top ten clones hold more than 1.5% of a sample with approximately 130,000 clones, around nine tenths of them seen once. The specimen was peripheral blood. Source of these receptors: a human donor in a cohort sampled during active COVID-19. Each CDR3 is given without its conserved first and last residue. Not all rows give a size; the values are once, few, many and, for expanded clones, a class.

clone_size v_call cdr3_aa
NA TRBV7-9 ASSSVGLREQY
NA TRBV4-2 ASSPLTGVGANVLT
NA TRBV2 ASTSMGLAEKLF
NA TRBV5-4 ASSLTLMRAGADTQY
NA TRBV5-6 ASSPSWGRGTDTQY
NA TRBV18 ASSQRLGQNTDTQY
NA TRBV11-2 ASSLRDNEQF
NA TRBV5-1 ASSLGLYTGELF
NA TRBV11-2 ASSLGALNTEAF
NA TRBV5-4 ASSGSNTEAF
NA TRBV7-6 ASSSHLGQNTEAF
NA TRBV7-6 ASKGARGTEAF
NA TRBV5-1 ASSLVGEQY
few TRBV2 ASSEVSSGPTYEQY
NA TRBV10-3 AISGDNTDTQY
NA TRBV6-5 ASSLTNYNEQF
NA TRBV27 ASSYGQGIVWGYT
NA TRBV6-5 ASSYSRVGANVLT
NA TRBV7-9 ASSLGATTGELF
NA TRBV7-9 ASSLAGTGGEAF
NA TRBV18 ASSPRRTGETGELF
NA TRBV5-1 ASSLAGDTQY
NA TRBV20-1 SASKAWTREKETQY
once TRBV19 ATQYRREEKAF
NA TRBV21-1 ASSNRGTGGRNTEAF
NA TRBV4-1 ASSQGGGGAINEQF
NA TRBV2 ASSGLAGGPAGELF
NA TRBV15 ATSTGTSGYNEQF
NA TRBV10-1 ASSDGTGILGDTQY
NA TRBV28 ASSMVGEKLF
NA TRBV30 AWSLTGERNQPQH
NA TRBV5-6 ASSLPRTGSRENIQY
NA TRBV6-5 ASGLVGLAGDTQY
NA TRBV18 ASSPGLAGGLLETQY
NA TRBV6-6 ASSYRTSGTAYEQY
NA TRBV10-3 AISSGRSGGYGYT
once TRBV18 ASSPPRDFYTGELF
NA TRBV19 ASNTTGIGETQY
NA TRBV4-1 ASSQVGTSWFSYEQY
NA TRBV5-4 ASSRGQGGPEAF
NA TRBV7-2 ASRQTGDQPQH